Each of the 6 T cell receptor beta chains below was sequenced from the same sample in a study of naive and memory T cell subsets. Study-level results: Naive repertoires, especially CD8, held a few larger clonotypes, possibly memory cells re-expressing CD45RA.

Their antigens remain unidentified. Two oligonucleotides, mixed equimolar, formed the beta constant-region primer covering TRBC1 and TRBC2. Ligated cDNA was amplified by four rounds of PCR with nested alpha and beta constant-region primers and SP2. From the UMI-ligation and nested PCR reads, TCRdb called clonotypes with MiXCR, one entry per CDR3 protein. The sample has around 100,000 distinct CDR3 sequences; roughly 15% are singletons. The sample consisted of naive CD8+ T cells from blood. The receptors here all came from a human donor in good health.

This clonotype was counted a few times. The V gene is TRBV29-1, the J gene TRBJ1-1, with no clear D. This CDR3 has 17 amino acids. Germline loops: CDR1 SQVTM, CDR2 ANQGSEA. With 0 bases removed from V and 4 bases from J, the gap between germline ends came to 21 bases. CDR3 protein: CSVEDPKGRTVGTEAFF. CDR3 in DNA: TGCAGCGTTGAAGATCCGAAAGGGAGAACCGTAGGCACTGAAGCTTTCTTT.

To note about this clonotype: Possible read error: a much larger clone is one base away. The chain combines TRBV29-1 with TRBJ2-7, with no clear D. Germline V CDR1 and CDR2: SQVTM, ANQGSEA. The CDR3 runs to 11 residues. CDR3 residues: CSVVGWNEHYF. Written as DNA, the CDR3 is TGCAGCGTTGTTGGTTGGAACGAGCATTACTTC.

The genes are TRBV7-8 and TRBJ1-4; 8 bases are a match to TRBD1. This CDR3 has 19 residues. CDR1 is SGHVS, CDR2 FQNEAQ, per germline. The V segment lost 5 bases and the J segment 0 bases; nucleotides outside the gene matches: 14. The CDR3 loop reads CASSPRDRWRVATNEKLFF. In nucleotides, the CDR3 is TGTGCCAGCAGCCCGCGGGACAGGTGGAGGGTCGCAACTAATGAAAAACTGTTTTTT.

The chain carries TRBV20-1 and TRBJ2-7; 9 bases align to TRBD2. J gave up 0 bases and V 0 bases, and 3 bases lay outside the gene matches. Germline V CDR1 and CDR2: DFQATT, SNEGSKA (reference sequence). The CDR3 spans 15 residues. Here the CDR3 DNA reads TGCAGTGCTAGAGATGTAGCGGGGGCCTCCTACGAGCAGTACTTC. Its translation: CSARDVAGASYEQYF.

This sequence joins TRBV4-3 and TRBJ2-3; the D is unclear. V was clipped by 0 bases and J by 2 bases, with 12 bases between them. CDR3 length: 16 amino acids. Per the germline V gene, CDR1 is LGHNA and CDR2 is YSLEER. As DNA, the CDR3 is TGCGCCAGCAGCCAAGATCTCTGGGTTACCACAGATACGCAGTATTTT. It specifies CASSQDLWVTTDTQYF.

This clonotype was observed many times. The chain couples TRBV20-1 to TRBJ2-1; D unclear. This CDR3 is built from 12 residues. The V and J ends lost 1 base and 7 bases respectively, with 8 bases between them. In germline, CDR1 is DFQATT, CDR2 SNEGSKA (reference sequence). Here the CDR3 DNA reads TGCAGTGCTAGAGGGGCTTCTAATGAGCAGTTCTTC. This encodes CSARGASNEQFF.